This T cell receptor beta chain was identified during a study of T cells after yellow fever vaccination. General observations from the study: Most clones from primary vaccination resurfaced after the booster (around 97% CD4, around 91% CD8).

V was shortened by 4 bases and J by 0 bases, with 13 bases between the two germline ends. Per the germline V gene, CDR1 is MNHEY and CDR2 is SVGEGT. The CDR3 has 15 residues. This clonotype was seen repeatedly, ten times or more. What it binds is not known. TCRdb analysed the 5' RACE reads with MiXCR anew, one entry per CDR3 protein. Seen here are about 300,000 distinct CDR3 sequences, around 7.3% observed once, and the top ten hold 15% to 20%. V is TRBV6-2 or TRBV6-3 and J is TRBJ2-7; D gene unclear. This sample comprised PBMCs, obtained roughly seven weeks after the first yellow fever vaccination. The receptor was isolated from a man between 18 and 35 years old who received the YFV17D yellow fever vaccine. CDR3: CASSSGGSSSYEQYV. The CDR3 nucleotides read TGTGCCAGCAGTTCCGGTGGATCCAGCTCCTACGAGCAGTACGTC.